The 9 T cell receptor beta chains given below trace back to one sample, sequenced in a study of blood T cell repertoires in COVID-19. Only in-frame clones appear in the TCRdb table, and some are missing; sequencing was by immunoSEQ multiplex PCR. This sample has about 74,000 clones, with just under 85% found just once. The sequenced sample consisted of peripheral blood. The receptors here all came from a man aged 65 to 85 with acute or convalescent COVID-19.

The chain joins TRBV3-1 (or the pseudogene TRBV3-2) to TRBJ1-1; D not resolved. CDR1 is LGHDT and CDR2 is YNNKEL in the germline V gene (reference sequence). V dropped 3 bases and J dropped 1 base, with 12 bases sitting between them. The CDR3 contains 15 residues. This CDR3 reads CASSHILDPNTEAFF. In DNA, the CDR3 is TGTGCCAGCAGCCATATTTTAGATCCGAACACTGAAGCTTTCTTT.

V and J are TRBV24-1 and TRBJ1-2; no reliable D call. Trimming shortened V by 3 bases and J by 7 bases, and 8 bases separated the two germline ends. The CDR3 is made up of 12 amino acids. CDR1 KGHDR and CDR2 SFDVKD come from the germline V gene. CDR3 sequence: CATSDGDSGYTF. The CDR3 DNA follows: TGTGCCACCAGTGATGGAGACTCTGGCTACACCTTC.

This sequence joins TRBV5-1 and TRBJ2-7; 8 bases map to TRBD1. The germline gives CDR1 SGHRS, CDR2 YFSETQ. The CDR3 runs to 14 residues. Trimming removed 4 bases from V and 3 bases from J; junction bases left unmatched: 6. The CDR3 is CASSLDRGRYEQYF. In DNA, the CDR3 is TGCGCCAGCAGCCTAGACAGGGGACGCTACGAGCAGTACTTC.

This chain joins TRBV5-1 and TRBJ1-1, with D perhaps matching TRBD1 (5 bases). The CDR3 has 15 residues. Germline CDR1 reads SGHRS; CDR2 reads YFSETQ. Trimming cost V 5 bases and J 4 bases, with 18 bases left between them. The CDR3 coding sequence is TGCGCCAGCAGGCGGGAAGGAGGGGCGAGCACTGAAGCTTTCTTT. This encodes CASRREGGASTEAFF.

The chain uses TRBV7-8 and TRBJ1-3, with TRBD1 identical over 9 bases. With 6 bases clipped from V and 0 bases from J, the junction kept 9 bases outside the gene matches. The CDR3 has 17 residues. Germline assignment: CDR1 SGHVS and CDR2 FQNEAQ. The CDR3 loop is CASRRGGQGISGNTIYF. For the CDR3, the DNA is TGTGCCAGCAGACGAGGCGGACAGGGGATCTCTGGAAACACCATATATTTT.

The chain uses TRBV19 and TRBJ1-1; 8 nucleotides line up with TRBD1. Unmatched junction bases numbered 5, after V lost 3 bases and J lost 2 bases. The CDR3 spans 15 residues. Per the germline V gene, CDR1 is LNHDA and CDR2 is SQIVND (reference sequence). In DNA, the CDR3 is TGTGCCAGTAGTATCGCCGGACAGGGAAACACTGAAGCTTTCTTT. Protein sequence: CASSIAGQGNTEAFF.

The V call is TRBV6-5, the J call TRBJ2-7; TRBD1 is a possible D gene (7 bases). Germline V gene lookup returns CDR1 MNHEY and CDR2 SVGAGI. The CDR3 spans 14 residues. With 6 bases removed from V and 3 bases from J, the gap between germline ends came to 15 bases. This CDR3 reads CASRPQGTFYEQYF. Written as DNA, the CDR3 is TGTGCCAGCAGGCCACAGGGGACTTTCTACGAGCAGTACTTC.

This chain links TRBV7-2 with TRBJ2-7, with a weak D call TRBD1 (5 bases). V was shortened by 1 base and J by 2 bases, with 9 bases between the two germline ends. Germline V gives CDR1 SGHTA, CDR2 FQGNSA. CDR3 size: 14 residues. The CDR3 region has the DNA TGTGCCAGCAGCTTAGGGCCGGACACCTACGAGCAGTACTTC. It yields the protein CASSLGPDTYEQYF. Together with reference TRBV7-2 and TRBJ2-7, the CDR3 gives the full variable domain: GAGVSQSPSNKVTEKGKDVELRCDPISGHTALYWYRQSLGQGLEFLIYFQGNSAPDKSGLPSDRFSAERTGGSVSTLTIQRTQQEDSAVYLCASSLGPDTYEQYFGPGTRLTVT.

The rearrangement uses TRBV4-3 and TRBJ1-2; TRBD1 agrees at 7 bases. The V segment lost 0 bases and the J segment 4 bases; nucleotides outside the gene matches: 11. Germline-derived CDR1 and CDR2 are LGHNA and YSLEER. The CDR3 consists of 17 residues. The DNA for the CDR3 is TGCGCCAGCAGCCAAGACGTTAGGACAGGACTCTTCTATGGCTACACCTTC. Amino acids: CASSQDVRTGLFYGYTF.